This T cell receptor (beta chain) is drawn from a study of blood T cell repertoires in COVID-19. Generated by immunoSEQ multiplex PCR, the TCRdb table keeps only in-frame clones and is missing some. The sample shows more than 100,000 clones, 89% of them seen only once. Germline V gene lookup returns CDR1 KGHDR and CDR2 SFDVKD. The CDR3 runs to 20 residues. The V and J ends lost 7 bases and 0 bases respectively, with 27 bases between them. Sequencing was done on a sample of peripheral blood. The sequence was collected from a woman aged 60-75 years with acute or convalescent COVID-19. This chain connects TRBV24-1 to TRBJ2-1; a possible D gene is TRBD2 (5 bases). The CDR3: CATSVRGALLIESSYNEQFF. The CDR3, as DNA: TGTGCCACCAGCGTCCGGGGTGCCCTACTTATCGAGAGCTCCTACAATGAGCAGTTCTTC.